This TCR beta chain was recovered during a study of OX40 agonist ivuxolimab in advanced cancers. Study in general: Patients receiving dose escalation had hepatocellular carcinoma, melanoma, renal cell or head and neck cancer. Overall study results and limits: More expanded clones were found, on average, in CD8+ than in CD4+ T cells. Blood T cells, both CD4+ and CD8+, expanded clonally by week 6 at 0.1 to 3.0 mg/kg.

Germline V CDR1 and CDR2: MNHEY, SMNVEV (reference sequence). J lost 8 bases, V lost 1 base, and 10 bases had no gene match. This CDR3 has 15 residues. Clones were sequenced by immunoSEQ multiplex PCR, and TCRdb holds only the in-frame ones, with some missing. The repertoire consists of tens of thousands of clones, with more than 65% occurring once and the leading ten covering 4% to 6%. This clone was counted between two and nine times. Its antigen is unknown. The chain employs TRBV27 and TRBJ1-2; 7 positions agree with TRBD1. The sequence derives from an adult with an advanced solid tumor such as melanoma, head and neck, liver or kidney cancer. Source: CD4+ or CD8+ T cells sorted from blood, taken in a trial of the OX40 agonist ivuxolimab. The CDR3: CASSLLATGEGGYTF. The CDR3 DNA sequence: TGTGCCAGCAGTTTATTGGCAACAGGGGAGGGAGGCTACACCTTC.